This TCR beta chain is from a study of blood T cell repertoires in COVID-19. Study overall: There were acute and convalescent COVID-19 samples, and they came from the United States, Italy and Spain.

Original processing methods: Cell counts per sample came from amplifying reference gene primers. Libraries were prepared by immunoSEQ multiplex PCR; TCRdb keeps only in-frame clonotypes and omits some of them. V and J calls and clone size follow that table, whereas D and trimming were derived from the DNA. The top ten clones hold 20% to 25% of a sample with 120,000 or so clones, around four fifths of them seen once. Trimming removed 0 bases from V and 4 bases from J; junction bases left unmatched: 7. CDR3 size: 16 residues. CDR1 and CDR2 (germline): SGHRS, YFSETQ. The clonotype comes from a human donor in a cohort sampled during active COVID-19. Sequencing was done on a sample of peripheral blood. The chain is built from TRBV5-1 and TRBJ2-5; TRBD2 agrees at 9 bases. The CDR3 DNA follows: TGCGCCAGCAGCTTGGACAGGGCGGGGGGGCCAGAGACCCAGTACTTC. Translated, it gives CASSLDRAGGPETQYF.